These 15 T cell receptor beta chains were sequenced from one sample in a study of patients and donors after allogeneic stem cell transplantation. TCRdb analysed the RT-PCR reads with MiXCR anew, one entry per CDR3 protein. The data show some 87,000 distinct CDR3 sequences, around 49% seen once. The source material was blood, either unsorted or a sorted T cell fraction (not recorded which). The receptors were sampled from a human donor who was either an allogeneic HSCT recipient or a stem cell or donor lymphocyte infusion donor (not recorded which). It is not recorded whose cells these are; they may come from a transplant donor.

This chain joins TRBV7-2 and TRBJ1-2; no reliable D call. The V gene lost 1 base and the J gene lost 4 bases, with 13 bases spanning the gap. Germline lookup yields CDR1 SGHTA and CDR2 FQGNSA. The CDR3 runs to 15 residues. Here the CDR3 reads CASSLGAEGFYGYTF. The CDR3 nucleotides are TGTGCCAGCAGCTTAGGGGCCGAGGGCTTCTATGGCTACACCTTC.

The rearrangement uses TRBV12-3 or TRBV12-4 and TRBJ1-1; D not resolved. V was clipped by 5 bases and J by 11 bases, with 12 bases between them. CDR3 length: 11 residues. CDR3: CASSTTMAAFF. CDR3 nucleotides: TGTGCCAGCAGTACGACCATGGCGGCTTTCTTT.

In its sample, this clonotype was seen a few times. V usage is TRBV6-1 and J usage is TRBJ1-1; tentatively, D is TRBD1 (5 bases). The V end was cut by 6 bases, the J end by 2 bases, with 13 bases between. Germline V gives CDR1 MNHNS, CDR2 SASEGT. The CDR3 covers 14 residues. In DNA form, the CDR3 reads TGTGCCAGCAGGACATTGGGGGGAAACACTGAAGCTTTCTTT. This codes for CASRTLGGNTEAFF.

The chain joins TRBV4-1 to TRBJ1-3; D unresolved. Germline values: CDR1 MGHRA, CDR2 YSYEKL. V lost 1 base, J lost 4 bases, and 14 bases lay in between. The CDR3 is made up of 16 amino acids. CDR3 region: CASSQGEYLGGNTIYF. CDR3 coding DNA: TGCGCCAGCAGCCAAGGGGAGTACCTGGGAGGAAACACCATATATTTT.

The V call is TRBV5-1, the J call TRBJ1-2; D remains unclear. This CDR3 has 16 residues. Germline V gene sequence: CDR1 SGHRS, CDR2 YFSETQ. With 1 base removed from V and 8 bases from J, the gap between germline ends came to 21 bases. This chain's CDR3 is CASSLMREGRKWGYTF. The CDR3 DNA follows: TGCGCCAGCAGCTTGATGCGGGAAGGACGGAAATGGGGCTACACCTTC.

The chain has TRBV10-3 and TRBJ1-3, with a weak D call TRBD1 (6 bases). CDR1 is ENHRY and CDR2 is SYGVKD in the germline V gene. The CDR3 runs 14 residues. V dropped 9 bases and J dropped 0 bases, with 12 bases sitting between them. The CDR3 loop reads CAIATGFSGNTIYF. CDR3 DNA: TGTGCCATTGCGACAGGTTTCTCTGGAAACACCATATATTTT.

In the case of this clonotype: Sequence at one end of the junction differs from germline and may be a read error. CDR3 DNA sequence: TGTGCTAGCAGTTTACGCCAACCCCGGGGACGGGGGAATCAGCCCCAGCATTTT. Encoded protein: CASSLRQPRGRGNQPQHF. This rearrangement joins TRBV27 to TRBJ1-5; a possible D gene is TRBD1 (5 bases). The germline V gene has CDR1 MNHEY and CDR2 SMNVEV (reference sequence). This CDR3 has 18 amino acids.

This clonotype was observed a handful of times. The chain recombines TRBV14 with TRBJ1-3; no reliable D call. The CDR3 has 15 amino acids. Between the trimmed V and J ends, which lost 0 bases and 0 bases, there was a span of 6 bases. The germline CDR1 and CDR2 sequences are SGHDN and FVKESK. The CDR3 coding sequence is TGTGCCAGCAGCCAAGACAGAAGCTCTGGAAACACCATATATTTT. It encodes CASSQDRSSGNTIYF.

The CDR3 coding sequence is TGCAGTGCCGCGAGCCGGGACAGGGGGTTGTCACCCCTCCACTTT. This encodes CSAASRDRGLSPLHF. This chain links TRBV20-1 with TRBJ1-6; 11 bases are shared with TRBD1. CDR1 is DFQATT, CDR2 SNEGSKA, per germline (reference sequence). This CDR3 contains 15 residues. The V gene end was trimmed by 6 bases and the J gene end by 10 bases; junction bases not matched to a gene: 11.

Judged by abundance, this clonotype is medium-sized. This chain links TRBV7-9 with TRBJ1-5; D not resolved. Germline assignment: CDR1 SEHNR and CDR2 FQNEAQ (reference sequence). Between the trimmed V and J ends, which lost 5 bases and 10 bases, there was a span of 12 bases. This CDR3 comprises 12 residues. This CDR3 is CASSPLDRPQHF. Here the CDR3 DNA reads TGTGCCAGCAGCCCACTGGATCGCCCCCAGCATTTT.

The gene calls are TRBV12-3 or TRBV12-4 and TRBJ1-3; D gene ambiguous. Deletions cut 1 base from V and 5 bases from J, with 6 bases between. This CDR3 is 13 amino acids long. CDR3 loop: CASSLGRRNTIYF. CDR3 nucleotide sequence: TGTGCCAGCAGTTTAGGACGCCGAAACACCATATATTTT.

V and J are TRBV28 and TRBJ2-1, with 10 bases fitting TRBD2. The CDR3 extends over 16 amino acids. Germline V CDR1 and CDR2: MDHEN, SYDVKM. Trimming took 2 bases from V and 5 from J; bases not matched to a gene: 6. The CDR3 DNA reads as TGTGCCAGCAGTTTACCTGGACTAGCGGCAGACAATGAGCAGTTCTTC. It encodes CASSLPGLAADNEQFF.

The rearrangement uses TRBV12-3 or TRBV12-4 and TRBJ1-1; perhaps TRBD1 as D (5 bases). V was pared by 1 base and J by 4 bases, with 13 bases between. The CDR3 length is 15 residues. This CDR3 reads CASSLELFGGTEAFF. DNA for the CDR3: TGTGCCAGCAGTTTAGAACTTTTCGGGGGCACTGAAGCTTTCTTT.

The chain couples TRBV11-2 to TRBJ1-4; D uncertain. The CDR3 loop spans 13 amino acids. Germline V CDR1 and CDR2: SGHAT, FQNNGV. Trimming shortened V by 5 bases and J by 5 bases, and 9 bases separated the two germline ends. The CDR3 DNA reads TGTGCCAGCAGCGTCGGATTAAATGAAAAACTGTTTTTT. It encodes CASSVGLNEKLFF.

The chain links TRBV24-1 to TRBJ2-1, with a tentative D call TRBD2 (5 bases). This CDR3 is 14 amino acids long. Trimming removed 7 bases at V and 0 bases at J, with 9 bases between. Germline V gene sequence: CDR1 KGHDR, CDR2 SFDVKD. The CDR3 is CATSGDYSYNEQFF. The CDR3 region has the DNA TGTGCCACCAGCGGGGATTACTCCTACAATGAGCAGTTCTTC.